The T cell receptor beta chain described here comes from a study of OX40 agonist ivuxolimab in advanced cancers. Whole-study context: Patients treated during dose escalation were battling hepatocellular carcinoma, melanoma, renal cell or head and neck cancer. Patients with prior anti-PD-1, anti-PD-L1 or anti-CTLA-4 therapy were eligible; about 41% had some. Study conclusions and caveats: Average numbers of expanded clones were greater in CD8+ T cells than in CD4+.

As for this clone: Its specificity is unknown.

The trim removed 7 bases at V and 5 bases at J, leaving 6 bases unmatched. The germline CDR1 and CDR2 sequences are SNHLY and FYNNEI. The CDR3 covers 14 residues. Patients who had autoimmune disease history or got systemic immunosuppression were left out. Repertoires were generated with immunoSEQ multiplex PCR, while TCRdb's copy carries only in-frame clones and drops some. The sample comprises about 15,000 clones, around three quarters of which are singletons, and 13% to 15% rests with the top ten. The V call is TRBV2, the J call TRBJ1-5; 9 positions agree with TRBD1. This receptor was identified in an adult with an advanced solid tumor such as melanoma, head and neck, liver or kidney cancer. The sample consisted of CD4+ or CD8+ T cells sorted from blood, taken in a trial of the OX40 agonist ivuxolimab. DNA of the CDR3: TGTGCCAGCACACAGGACAGGGGCCATCAGCCCCAGCATTTT. This encodes CASTQDRGHQPQHF.